Sequencing of this T cell receptor (beta chain) was carried out in a study of T cells expressing NK-cell markers. Study details: With respect to HCMV, seven of the eight sequenced donors were seropositive, and one was seronegative.

The germline CDR1 and CDR2 sequences are LNHNV and YYDKDF (reference sequence). This CDR3 region has 13 residues. Broader study findings: HCMV specificity of expanded NKG2C+ T cell clones remained unclear. Among CD8+ T cells from five or six donors, dominant NKG2C+ clonotypes accounted for about 1.0-7.0%.

The authors generated TCR beta cDNA through 5'RACE template switching with UMIs. TCRdb re-analyzed the 5' RACE reads; it lists each CDR3 protein once, without DNA. This repertoire includes approximately 170,000 distinct CDR3 sequences. As concerns this clonotype: Its antigen is not known.

The receptor's source is a man between 18 and 69 years old in good health. The rearrangement links TRBV15 to TRBJ2-1. The sequencing input was blood T cells: a sorted CD56 or NKG2C T cell subset, CD4+ or CD8+ T cells, or bulk PBMC T cells (not recorded which). The CDR3 here is CATSSDTYNEQFF.